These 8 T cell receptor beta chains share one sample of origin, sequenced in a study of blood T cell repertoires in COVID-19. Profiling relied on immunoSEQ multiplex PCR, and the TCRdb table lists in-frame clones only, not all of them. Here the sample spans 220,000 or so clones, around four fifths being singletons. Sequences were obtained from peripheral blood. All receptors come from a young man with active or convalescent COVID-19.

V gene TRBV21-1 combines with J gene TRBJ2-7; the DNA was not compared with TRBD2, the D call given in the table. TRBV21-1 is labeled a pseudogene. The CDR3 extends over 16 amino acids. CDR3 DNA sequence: TGTGCCAGCAGCAGTGACCAGGACGGGATCGGCTACGAGCAGTACTTC. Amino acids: CASSSDQDGIGYEQYF.

CDR3 coding DNA: TGCGCCAGCAGCCAGGACGGGAGGTCGGTCCAGCAGTTCTTC. Translated: CASSQDGRSVQQFF. The chain couples TRBV4-3 to TRBJ2-1, with 7 bases matching TRBD2. Germline V gene sequence: CDR1 LGHNA, CDR2 YSLEER. CDR3 length: 14 residues. The V segment lost 3 bases and the J segment 11 bases; nucleotides outside the gene matches: 10.

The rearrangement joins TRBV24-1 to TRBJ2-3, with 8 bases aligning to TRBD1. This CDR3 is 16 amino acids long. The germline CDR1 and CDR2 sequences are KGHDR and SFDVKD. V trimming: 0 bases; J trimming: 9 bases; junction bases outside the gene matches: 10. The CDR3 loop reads CATSDLGRGREATQYF. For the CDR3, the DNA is TGTGCCACCAGTGATTTGGGCAGGGGGCGCGAGGCGACGCAGTATTTT.

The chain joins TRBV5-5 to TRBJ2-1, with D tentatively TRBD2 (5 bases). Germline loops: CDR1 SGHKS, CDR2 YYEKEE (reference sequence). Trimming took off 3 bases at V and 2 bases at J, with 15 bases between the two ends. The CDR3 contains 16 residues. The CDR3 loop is CASSSGYWRTYNEQFF. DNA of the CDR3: TGTGCCAGCAGCTCGGGATACTGGCGAACCTACAATGAGCAGTTCTTC. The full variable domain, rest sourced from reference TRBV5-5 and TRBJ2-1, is DAGVTQSPTHLIKTRGQQVTLRCSPISGHKSVSWYQQVLGQGPQFIFQYYEKEERGRGNFPDRFSARQFPNYSSELNVNALLLGDSALYLCASSSGYWRTYNEQFFGPGTRLTVL.

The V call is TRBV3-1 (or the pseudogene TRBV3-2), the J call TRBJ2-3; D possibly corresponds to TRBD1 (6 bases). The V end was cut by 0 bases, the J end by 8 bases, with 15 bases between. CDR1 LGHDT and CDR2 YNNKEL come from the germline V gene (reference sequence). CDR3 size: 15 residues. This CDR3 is CASSQEPLLGGTQYF. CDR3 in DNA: TGTGCCAGCAGCCAAGAGCCCCTCCTAGGGGGTACGCAGTATTTT.

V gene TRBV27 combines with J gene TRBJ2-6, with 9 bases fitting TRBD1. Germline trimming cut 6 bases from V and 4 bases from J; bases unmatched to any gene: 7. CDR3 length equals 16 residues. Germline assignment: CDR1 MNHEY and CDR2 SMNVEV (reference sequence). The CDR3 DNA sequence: TGTGCCAGCAGGCCGGGACAGGGACCCGGGGCCAACGTCCTGACTTTC. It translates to CASRPGQGPGANVLTF. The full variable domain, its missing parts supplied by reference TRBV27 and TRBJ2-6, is EAQVTQNPRYLITVTGKKLTVTCSQNMNHEYMSWYRQDPGLGLRQIYYSMNVEVTDKGDVPEGYKVSRKEKRNFPLILESPSPNQTSLYFCASRPGQGPGANVLTFGAGSRLTVL.

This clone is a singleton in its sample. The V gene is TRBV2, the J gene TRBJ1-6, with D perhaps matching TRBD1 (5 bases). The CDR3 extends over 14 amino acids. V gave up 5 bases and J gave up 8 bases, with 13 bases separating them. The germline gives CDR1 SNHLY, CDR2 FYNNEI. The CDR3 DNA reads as TGTGCCAGCAGTCAGAACAGGCCCGATTCACCCCTCCACTTT. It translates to CASSQNRPDSPLHF.

CDR3: CASSGTSRGSGNTIYF. The CDR3 bases are TGTGCCAGCAGTGGGACTTCGCGGGGCTCTGGAAACACCATATATTTT. The gene calls are TRBV6-6 and TRBJ1-3; a possible D gene is TRBD1 (5 bases). From germline, CDR1 is MNHNY and CDR2 SVGAGI (reference sequence). CDR3 length equals 16 residues. Between the trimmed V and J ends, which lost 5 bases and 0 bases, there was a span of 14 bases.